The entry that follows covers one TCR beta chain sequence. Each subset's genomic DNA was split evenly across several immunoSEQ plates. Sequencing was performed with immunoSEQ multiplex PCR; in TCRdb, only in-frame clones are kept and a portion is missing. The sample yields hundreds of thousands of clones, roughly 98% seen once. The naive CD8 population came from CD45RO-negative cells selected for CCR7, without terminally differentiated effector memory CD45RA+ cells. Germline V lookup: CDR1 SGHNT, CDR2 YYREEE (reference sequence). Deletions cut 4 bases from V and 1 base from J, with 23 bases between. There are 19 residues in the CDR3. The data are from a study of shared clonotypes between healthy human individuals.

V usage is TRBV5-4 and J usage is TRBJ2-2; a possible D gene is TRBD2 (6 bases). The sequence was collected from a man aged 30-40 years in good health. Sequenced: naive CD8+ T cells sorted from blood. CDR3 nucleotides: TGTGCCAGCAGCCCAAAATCGGGGGTGGGACCGATGAACACCGGGGAGCTGTTTTTT. Its protein is CASSPKSGVGPMNTGELFF.